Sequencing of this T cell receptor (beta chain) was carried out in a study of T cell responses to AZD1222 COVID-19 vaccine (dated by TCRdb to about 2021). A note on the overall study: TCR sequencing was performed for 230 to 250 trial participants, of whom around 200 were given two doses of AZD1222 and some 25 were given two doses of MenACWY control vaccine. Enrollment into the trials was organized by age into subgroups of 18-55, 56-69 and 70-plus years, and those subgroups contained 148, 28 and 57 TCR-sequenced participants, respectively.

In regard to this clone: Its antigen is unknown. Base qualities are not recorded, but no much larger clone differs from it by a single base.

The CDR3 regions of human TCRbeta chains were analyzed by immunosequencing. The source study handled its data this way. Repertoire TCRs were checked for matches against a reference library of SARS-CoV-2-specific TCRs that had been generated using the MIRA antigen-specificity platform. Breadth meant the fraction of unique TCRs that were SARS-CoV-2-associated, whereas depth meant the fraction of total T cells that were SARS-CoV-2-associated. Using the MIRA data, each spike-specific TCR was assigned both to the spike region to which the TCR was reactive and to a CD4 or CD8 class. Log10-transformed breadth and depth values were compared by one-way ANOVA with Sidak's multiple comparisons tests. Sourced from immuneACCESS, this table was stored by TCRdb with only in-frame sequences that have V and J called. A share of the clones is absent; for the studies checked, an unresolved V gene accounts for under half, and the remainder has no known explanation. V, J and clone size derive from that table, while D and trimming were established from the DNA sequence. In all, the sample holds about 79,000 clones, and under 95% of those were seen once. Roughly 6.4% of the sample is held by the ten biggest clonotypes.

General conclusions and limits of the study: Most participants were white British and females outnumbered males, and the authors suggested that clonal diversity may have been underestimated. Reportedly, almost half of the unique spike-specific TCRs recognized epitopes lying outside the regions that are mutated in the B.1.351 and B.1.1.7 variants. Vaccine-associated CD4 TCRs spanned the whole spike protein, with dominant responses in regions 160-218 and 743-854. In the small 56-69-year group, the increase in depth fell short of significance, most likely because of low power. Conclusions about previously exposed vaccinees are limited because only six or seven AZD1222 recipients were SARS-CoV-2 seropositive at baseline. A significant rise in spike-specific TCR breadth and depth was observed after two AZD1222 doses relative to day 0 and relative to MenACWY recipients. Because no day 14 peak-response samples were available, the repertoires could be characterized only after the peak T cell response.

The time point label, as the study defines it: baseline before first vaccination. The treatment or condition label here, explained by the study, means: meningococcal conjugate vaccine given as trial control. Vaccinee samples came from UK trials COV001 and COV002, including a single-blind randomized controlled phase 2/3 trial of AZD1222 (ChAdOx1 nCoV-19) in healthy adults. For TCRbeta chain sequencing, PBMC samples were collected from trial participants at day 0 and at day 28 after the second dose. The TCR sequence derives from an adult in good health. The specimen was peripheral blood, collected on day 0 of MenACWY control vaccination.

The DNA sequence is TGTGCCAGCAGTAAATCACAGGGGGCGTCTGGCTACACCTTC. It encodes CASSKSQGASGYTF. The chain is encoded by TRBV6-6 joined to TRBJ1-2, and TRBD1 matches 9 of the central bases. The CDR3, cysteine through phenylalanine, is 14 amino acids long. CDR3 DNA is the only sequence kept; it has 42 bases, read in frame from the first base. V is cut back by 5 bases and J by 7 bases, with 8 bases in the junction unmatched. The CDR1 and CDR2 encoded by the germline V gene (reference sequence) are MNHNY and SVGAGI.